This T cell receptor beta chain stems from a study of shared clonotypes between healthy human individuals. Whole-study context: A couple of women and three men aged 18 to 49 served as donors. Overall study results and limits: The diversity represented, both genetic and in exposure history, was limited by few donors. Read depth was anticipated to influence clonotype sharing among donors. Incompleteness in sorted-subset sequencing, despite large depth, was shown by rarefaction.

Repertoires were generated with immunoSEQ multiplex PCR, while TCRdb's copy carries only in-frame clones and drops some. Counted here are 700,000 to 950,000 clones, approximately 96% occurring once; the ten biggest clones make up over 0.2%. With respect to this clone: What it binds is not known.

The CDR3 is made up of 12 amino acids. V lost 5 bases and J lost 1, with 6 bases in between. Germline lookup yields CDR1 SEHNR and CDR2 FQNEAQ (reference sequence). Naive CD8 cells lacked CD45RO and underwent positive selection for CCR7, leaving out terminally differentiated effector memory CD45RA+ cells. The sequenced sample consisted of naive CD8+ T cells sorted from blood. The clonotype comes from a man aged 25-45 years in good health. This rearrangement joins TRBV7-9 to TRBJ2-7, with D uncertain. The CDR3 region is CASSEGSYEQYF. CDR3 coding DNA: TGTGCCAGCAGCGAAGGGTCCTACGAGCAGTACTTC.